This T cell receptor (beta chain) was obtained from a study of blood T cell repertoires in COVID-19. Study-wide background: Acute-phase and convalescent COVID-19 samples originated in the United States, Italy and Spain. The cDNA or gDNA used as material had been derived from T cells, B-cell-depleted T cells, or PBMCs.

V lost 2 bases to trimming and J lost 5 bases; unmatched junction nucleotides: 5. This CDR3 contains 13 residues. Germline CDR1 reads GTSNPN; CDR2 reads SVGIG (reference sequence). Here immunoSEQ multiplex PCR was the method, and the copy in TCRdb shows in-frame clones only, minus some. The sample lists 450,000 or so clones, about 90% seen once, with 0.65% to 1% in the top ten. Seattle patients were enrolled while actively infected and followed longitudinally. The V call is TRBV30, the J call TRBJ1-2, with 7 positions matching TRBD1. This sequence originates from a young man with COVID-19, enrolled during active disease. The sequencing sample was made of peripheral blood. The CDR3 here is CAWSFGTDYGYTF. CDR3 DNA sequence: TGTGCCTGGAGTTTCGGGACAGATTATGGCTACACCTTC.